The 25 T cell receptor beta chains given below trace back to one sample, sequenced in a study of blood T cell repertoires in COVID-19. Sequencing used immunoSEQ multiplex PCR; TCRdb keeps in-frame clones, though not all of them. The sample consists of more than 90,000 clones, about nine tenths of them appearing once. Material for sequencing was peripheral blood. Receptors originate from a man in his 70s who had recovered from COVID-19.

This clone is a singleton in its sample. The CDR3 is CASRPGRGQGTAGYTF. The CDR3 DNA reads as TGTGCCAGCAGGCCTGGAAGGGGACAGGGAACGGCTGGCTACACCTTC. The chain has TRBV5-5 and TRBJ1-2; 9 nucleotides align to TRBD1. Germline values: CDR1 SGHKS, CDR2 YYEKEE (reference sequence). V trimming: 5 bases; J trimming: 7 bases; junction bases outside the gene matches: 15. The CDR3 runs to 16 residues.

V is TRBV19 and J is TRBJ1-1, with TRBD1 matching over 7 bases. The CDR3 has 14 residues. The J segment lost 0 bases and the V segment lost 5 bases, leaving 3 bases of the junction unmatched. Germline V gene sequence: CDR1 LNHDA, CDR2 SQIVND (reference sequence). The CDR3 sequence is CASSVQGMNTEAFF. The CDR3 bases are TGTGCCAGTAGTGTACAGGGGATGAACACTGAAGCTTTCTTT. The full variable domain, with the rest looked up from reference TRBV19 and TRBJ1-1, is DGGITQSPKYLFRKEGQNVTLSCEQNLNHDAMYWYRQDPGQGLRLIYYSQIVNDFQKGDIAEGYSVSREKKESFPLTVTSAQKNPTAFYLCASSVQGMNTEAFFGQGTRLTVV.

The chain joins TRBV5-1 to TRBJ2-5; D is possibly TRBD1 (5 bases). This CDR3 has 14 residues. Germline assignment: CDR1 SGHRS and CDR2 YFSETQ. Trimming stripped 0 bases from V and 4 bases from J, with 10 bases between. This CDR3 is CASSLEGVGETQYF. The CDR3 bases are TGCGCCAGCAGCTTGGAAGGGGTCGGAGAGACCCAGTACTTC.

Note on this clone: This specimen includes other DNA sequences encoding the same CDR3. This chain links TRBV7-9 with TRBJ2-1; 11 bases agree with TRBD1. Germline CDR1 reads SEHNR; CDR2 reads FQNEAQ (reference sequence). CDR3 length: 14 amino acids. Unmatched junction bases numbered 5, after V lost 5 bases and J lost 8 bases. DNA for the CDR3: TGTGCCAGCAGCAGGGGACAGGGGGTAGATGAGCAGTTCTTC. Translating it yields CASSRGQGVDEQFF.

This clone showed up just once. The V gene is TRBV7-9, the J gene TRBJ2-2; a weak D match, TRBD2 (6 bases). In germline, CDR1 is SEHNR, CDR2 FQNEAQ (reference sequence). The CDR3 runs 15 residues. V was cut by 11 bases and J by 7 bases, with 23 bases left in between. The CDR3 spells CASIRAEGRLGELFF. The CDR3 DNA reads as TGTGCCTCGATCAGGGCGGAAGGGAGGCTCGGGGAGCTGTTTTTT.

The rearrangement links TRBV18 to TRBJ1-1; TRBD1 is a possible D gene (6 bases). This CDR3 has 13 residues. The germline V and J ends were trimmed by 3 bases and 10 bases, with 15 bases remaining between them. Germline V gene sequence: CDR1 KGHSH, CDR2 LQKENI. This chain's CDR3 is CASSPRQETVAFF. CDR3 sequence (DNA): TGTGCCAGCTCACCGAGACAGGAAACGGTAGCTTTCTTT.

This clone has more than one count but fewer than ten. The sample has other DNA sequences that encode this CDR3 too. The chain combines TRBV7-9 with TRBJ1-5; possible D gene TRBD1, 6 bases. The length of the CDR3 is 13 residues. Trimming removed 5 bases from V and 4 bases from J, with 9 bases in between. Germline loops: CDR1 SEHNR, CDR2 FQNEAQ (reference sequence). The CDR3: CASSAQGNQPQHF. The CDR3 DNA reads TGTGCCAGCAGCGCCCAGGGGAATCAGCCCCAGCATTTT.

The chain has TRBV7-6 and TRBJ1-2, with D unresolved. In germline, CDR1 is SGHVS, CDR2 FNYEAQ. Trimming shortened V by 1 base and J by 0 bases, and 12 bases separated the two germline ends. The CDR3 totals 16 residues. This CDR3 reads CASSLGAEHPNYGYTF. As DNA, the CDR3 is TGTGCCAGCAGCTTAGGGGCAGAACACCCTAACTATGGCTACACCTTC.

The J gene is TRBJ2-3, the V gene TRBV4-3, with 8 bases that match TRBD2. This CDR3 is built from 15 residues. J was trimmed by 3 bases and V by 2 bases; bases with no gene match: 4. Germline V CDR1 and CDR2: LGHNA, YSLEER. The CDR3 is CASSQREGQTDTQYF. CDR3 coding DNA: TGCGCCAGCAGCCAACGGGAGGGCCAGACAGATACGCAGTATTTT.

The rearrangement joins TRBV7-2 to TRBJ1-4, with D maybe TRBD1 (5 bases). The V and J ends lost 3 bases and 4 bases respectively, with 9 bases between them. The germline CDR1 and CDR2 sequences are SGHTA and FQGNSA. The CDR3 covers 14 residues. The CDR3 nucleotides read TGTGCCAGCAGCTTTTCAGGGAATAATGAAAAACTGTTTTTT. Its protein product is CASSFSGNNEKLFF. The full variable domain, rest sourced from reference TRBV7-2 and TRBJ1-4, is GAGVSQSPSNKVTEKGKDVELRCDPISGHTALYWYRQSLGQGLEFLIYFQGNSAPDKSGLPSDRFSAERTGGSVSTLTIQRTQQEDSAVYLCASSFSGNNEKLFFGSGTQLSVL.

The chain joins TRBV29-1 to TRBJ1-1; possibly TRBD1 for D (5 bases). V was shortened by 6 bases and J by 1 base, with 15 bases between the two germline ends. Germline V gene lookup returns CDR1 SQVTM and CDR2 ANQGSEA. The CDR3 loop spans 14 amino acids. The CDR3 is CSVTPRVGNTEAFF. In DNA form, the CDR3 reads TGCAGCGTGACCCCCAGGGTCGGGAACACTGAAGCTTTCTTT.

This clone appeared a single time. The CDR3 sequence is CASSQASGYEQYF. The CDR3 bases are TGTGCCAGCAGCCAAGCCAGCGGCTACGAGCAGTACTTC. The V and J genes are TRBV4-2 and TRBJ2-7, with a possible D match to TRBD2 (5 bases). There are 13 residues in the CDR3. Germline CDR1 and CDR2: LGHNA and YNFKEQ. V gave up 1 base and J gave up 3 bases, with 7 bases separating them.

The gene calls are TRBV10-3 and TRBJ1-5; TRBD1 is a possible D gene (6 bases). With 10 bases removed from V and 1 base from J, the gap between germline ends came to 8 bases. Per the germline V gene, CDR1 is ENHRY and CDR2 is SYGVKD. The CDR3 sequence is 12 residues long. CDR3 residues: CASGQSNQPQHF. The CDR3, as DNA: TGTGCCAGCGGACAGAGCAATCAGCCCCAGCATTTT.

The rearrangement links TRBV6-1 to TRBJ1-5; tentative D call: TRBD1 (5 bases). With 3 bases removed from V and 6 bases from J, the gap between germline ends came to 15 bases. The CDR3 consists of 15 residues. Looked up from germline, CDR1 is MNHNS and CDR2 is SASEGT. The CDR3 coding sequence is TGTGCCAGCAGTGAGCTGGGGCGCATGGGTCAGCCCCAGCATTTT. The encoded protein is CASSELGRMGQPQHF.

J is TRBJ2-7 and V is TRBV11-3, with 8 bases aligning to TRBD1. V gave up 3 bases and J gave up 2 bases; unmatched junction bases: 3. Looked up from germline, CDR1 is SGHNT and CDR2 is YENEEA. This CDR3 region has 14 residues. The chain's CDR3 is CASSFGTGPYEQYF. The CDR3 DNA sequence: TGTGCCAGCAGCTTCGGGACAGGCCCCTACGAGCAGTACTTC. Combining the CDR3 with reference TRBV11-3 and TRBJ2-7 gives the whole variable domain EAGVVQSPRYKIIEKKQPVAFWCNPISGHNTLYWYLQNLGQGPELLIRYENEEAVDDSQLPKDRFSAERLKGVDSTLKIQPAELGDSAVYLCASSFGTGPYEQYFGPGTRLTVT.

The chain is built from TRBV15 and TRBJ1-4, with TRBD1 matching 7 bases. Germline V gene sequence: CDR1 LNHNV, CDR2 YYDKDF (reference sequence). The junction had 10 bases not matched to a gene; V was cut back by 0 bases and J by 15 bases. The CDR3 totals 14 residues. For the CDR3, the DNA is TGTGCCACCAGCAGAGATCACGGCACAGGGGTAGTGTTTTTT. The encoded protein is CATSRDHGTGVVFF.

As concerns this clone: This same CDR3 is encoded by further DNA sequences in the sample. The V call is TRBV10-3, the J call TRBJ2-7; 8 positions match TRBD1. This CDR3 contains 14 residues. Trimming cost V 0 bases and J 3 bases; bases outside gene matches: 1. Germline values: CDR1 ENHRY, CDR2 SYGVKD. The CDR3 DNA is TGTGCCATCAGTGAGTCGGGACAGGACTACGAGCAGTACTTC. Its translation: CAISESGQDYEQYF.

This chain joins TRBV10-3 and TRBJ1-1; 7 nucleotides align to TRBD1. The germline V gene has CDR1 ENHRY and CDR2 SYGVKD. CDR3 length: 13 amino acids. V lost 3 bases, J lost 4 bases, and 2 bases stayed unmatched. The CDR3 DNA sequence: TGTGCCATCAGTGAATCAGGGGGCACTGAAGCTTTCTTT. Amino acids: CAISESGGTEAFF.

The genes are TRBV5-5 and TRBJ2-1; possibly TRBD1 for D (6 bases). CDR1 SGHKS and CDR2 YYEKEE come from the germline V gene (reference sequence). The CDR3 is 15 residues long. Trimming cost V 3 bases and J 4 bases, with 14 bases left between them. The CDR3 sequence is CASSSYRAGYNEQFF. CDR3 DNA: TGTGCCAGCAGCTCGTACAGGGCTGGGTACAATGAGCAGTTCTTC.

The rearrangement joins TRBV6-5 to TRBJ1-2, with TRBD1 as a possible D gene (5 bases). In germline, CDR1 is MNHEY, CDR2 SVGAGI. Trimming took 4 bases from V and 4 from J, leaving 10 bases between them. The CDR3 is made up of 13 amino acids. The CDR3 bases are TGTGCCAGCAGTTCCAGGGAATCCTATGGCTACACCTTC. Its protein product is CASSSRESYGYTF.

The V gene is TRBV28, the J gene TRBJ2-5, with 9 bases lining up with TRBD1. V trimming: 5 bases; J trimming: 4 bases; junction bases outside the gene matches: 5. CDR3 length: 14 residues. The germline V gene encodes CDR1 MDHEN and CDR2 SYDVKM. CDR3 sequence: CASSQPTGGETQYF. CDR3 coding DNA: TGTGCCAGCAGTCAACCGACAGGGGGAGAGACCCAGTACTTC.

This clone was seen a single time. The chain joins TRBV5-1 to TRBJ1-2, with 9 bases matching TRBD1. In germline, CDR1 is SGHRS, CDR2 YFSETQ. J gave up 3 bases and V 4 bases, and 4 bases lay outside the gene matches. The CDR3 extends over 14 amino acids. The CDR3 DNA reads as TGCGCCAGCAGCGAACAGGGGGCAGACTATGGCTACACCTTC. Translated: CASSEQGADYGYTF.

The CDR3 nucleotides are TGTGCCATCAGTGACGCACTTGGAAACACCATATATTTT. Amino acid sequence: CAISDALGNTIYF. V and J are TRBV10-3 and TRBJ1-3; D ambiguous. CDR1 and CDR2 (germline): ENHRY, SYGVKD. The CDR3 has 13 residues. Trimming took off 3 bases at V and 3 bases at J, with 6 bases between the two ends.

The V call is TRBV6-5, the J call TRBJ2-7; 12 bases match TRBD2. The CDR3 covers 14 residues. The germline CDR1 and CDR2 sequences are MNHEY and SVGAGI. The junction had 8 bases not matched to a gene; V was cut back by 8 bases and J by 6 bases. The CDR3: CASASGGAPGEQYF. The CDR3 bases are TGTGCCAGCGCTAGCGGGGGGGCACCTGGCGAGCAGTACTTC.

The CDR3 coding sequence is TGTGCCATCAGTGCCGGGGGGACTAATGAAAAACTGTTTTTT. It translates to CAISAGGTNEKLFF. The genes are TRBV10-3 and TRBJ1-4; D is possibly TRBD1 (5 bases). Trimming pared 4 bases from V and 2 bases from J, leaving 8 bases between. Germline-derived CDR1 and CDR2 are ENHRY and SYGVKD. The CDR3 is made up of 14 amino acids.